The 14 T cell receptor beta chains in this list originate from one sample, sequenced in a study of CD8 T cells in Susac syndrome. RNA, at roughly 0.5 to 1 ug, was reverse transcribed with random hexamers. TCRdb passed the immunoSEQ multiplex PCR reads through MiXCR, listing each CDR3 protein once. The table lists some 96,000 distinct CDR3 sequences, approximately 95% of them singletons, with approximately 0.33% in the top ten. Sequencing input: CD8+ T cells from PBMCs. These receptor sequences come from a human donor with Susac syndrome.

J is TRBJ1-1 and V is TRBV11-1; perhaps TRBD1 as D (5 bases). The CDR3 consists of 14 residues. Looked up from germline, CDR1 is SGHAT and CDR2 is FQDESV (reference sequence). V was pared by 6 bases and J by 0 bases, with 11 bases between. Written as DNA, the CDR3 is TGTGCCAGCAGTAAAGGACACTTGAACACTGAAGCTTTCTTT. This gives the protein CASSKGHLNTEAFF.

V and J are TRBV3-1 and TRBJ2-7; no reliable D call. The CDR3 loop spans 11 amino acids. Germline V gives CDR1 LGHDT, CDR2 YNNKEL (reference sequence). V lost 0 bases and J lost 6, with 3 bases in between. The DNA for the CDR3 is TGTGCCAGCAGCCAAGAATCCGAGCAGTACTTC. This gives the protein CASSQESEQYF.

This clonotype was counted only a few times. The chain uses TRBV19 and TRBJ2-7; 7 bases agree with TRBD1. Germline-derived CDR1 and CDR2 are LNHDA and SQIVND (reference sequence). This CDR3 has 15 residues. With 5 bases clipped from V and 1 base from J, the junction kept 8 bases outside the gene matches. The CDR3 loop is CASSPGDRSSYEQYF. The CDR3 DNA reads TGTGCCAGTAGTCCCGGGGACAGATCGTCCTACGAGCAGTACTTC. Combining the CDR3 with reference TRBV19 and TRBJ2-7 gives the whole variable domain DGGITQSPKYLFRKEGQNVTLSCEQNLNHDAMYWYRQDPGQGLRLIYYSQIVNDFQKGDIAEGYSVSREKKESFPLTVTSAQKNPTAFYLCASSPGDRSSYEQYFGPGTRLTVT.

This chain links TRBV20-1 with TRBJ1-2, with TRBD1 as a possible D gene (6 bases). Per germline, CDR1 DFQATT and CDR2 SNEGSKA (reference sequence). Trimming cost V 3 bases and J 8 bases, with 13 bases left between them. The CDR3 has 12 amino acids. The CDR3 region has the DNA TGCAGTGCTAGTGGGGGGCGGAGGGGCTACACCTTC. Translation: CSASGGRRGYTF.

This clonotype was detected once. The chain carries TRBV29-1 and TRBJ1-2; D call uncertain. The CDR3 runs to 13 residues. The V end lost 0 bases, the J end lost 4 bases, and 9 bases lay between the germline ends. CDR1 and CDR2 (germline): SQVTM, ANQGSEA. The CDR3 loop reads CSVEEQQSYGYTF. For the CDR3, the DNA is TGCAGCGTTGAAGAACAACAATCCTATGGCTACACCTTC.

The chain has TRBV24-1 and TRBJ2-7, with D maybe TRBD1 (5 bases). The CDR3 covers 11 residues. The germline V gene encodes CDR1 KGHDR and CDR2 SFDVKD. Trimming cost V 4 bases and J 10 bases, with 10 bases left between them. This CDR3 is CATSDRQSQYF. In DNA, the CDR3 is TGTGCCACCAGTGACAGACAGTCTCAGTACTTC.

The J gene is TRBJ2-1, the V gene TRBV19; 7 nucleotides line up with TRBD2. The CDR3 is 14 residues long. V was pared by 7 bases and J by 7 bases, with 10 bases of the junction left unmatched. The germline CDR1 and CDR2 sequences are LNHDA and SQIVND (reference sequence). The CDR3 DNA sequence: TGTGCCAGTACCTCGTCGGGGGGAAGAAATGAGCAGTTCTTC. Encoded protein: CASTSSGGRNEQFF.

This chain joins TRBV24-1 and TRBJ2-3; D call uncertain. The CDR3 covers 12 residues. Germline CDR1 reads KGHDR; CDR2 reads SFDVKD. Deletions cut 9 bases from V and 2 bases from J, with 8 bases between. The chain's CDR3 is CATRLFTDTQYF. Here the CDR3 DNA reads TGTGCCACCCGGCTATTCACAGATACGCAGTATTTT.

The sample holds one count of this clonotype. The V and J genes are TRBV23-1 and TRBJ2-6; 7 bases map to TRBD1. TRBV23-1 is identified as an open reading frame with a role that is uncertain. This CDR3 spans 13 amino acids. Unmatched junction bases numbered 1, after V lost 9 bases and J lost 2 bases. The CDR3 here is CASGQAGANVLTF. In DNA, the CDR3 is TGCGCCAGTGGACAGGCTGGGGCCAACGTCCTGACTTTC.

The chain uses TRBV20-1 and TRBJ1-5, with 7 bases aligning to TRBD1. Trimming removed 6 bases from V and 3 bases from J; junction bases left unmatched: 5. The germline V gene encodes CDR1 DFQATT and CDR2 SNEGSKA (reference sequence). The CDR3 totals 13 residues. DNA for the CDR3: TGCAGTGCCGTACAGGGGCTCAATCAGCCCCAGCATTTT. Its translation: CSAVQGLNQPQHF.

The chain employs TRBV7-3 and TRBJ1-5; D unresolved. The V end was cut by 2 bases, the J end by 3 bases, with 11 bases between. The CDR3 is made up of 15 amino acids. Germline V gene sequence: CDR1 SGHTA, CDR2 FQGTGA. CDR3 DNA: TGTGCCAGCAGCTTACTACCGGGCCCCAATCAGCCCCAGCATTTT. Its protein product is CASSLLPGPNQPQHF.

V gene TRBV29-1 combines with J gene TRBJ1-1; unclear D gene. CDR3 length equals 13 residues. The V end lost 4 bases, the J end lost 3 bases, and 12 bases lay between the germline ends. CDR1 is SQVTM, CDR2 ANQGSEA, per germline. CDR3 nucleotide sequence: TGCAGCGTTGTGGTGGGGAAATACACTGAAGCTTTCTTT. It translates to CSVVVGKYTEAFF.

V gene TRBV4-1 combines with J gene TRBJ2-4; 8 bases fit TRBD2. Per the germline V gene, CDR1 is MGHRA and CDR2 is YSYEKL. This CDR3 is 16 amino acids long. J was trimmed by 5 bases and V by 6 bases; bases with no gene match: 12. CDR3 DNA sequence: TGCGCCAGCAGGGACACTGTTACTAGCGGAGAAAACATTCAGTACTTC. Translating it yields CASRDTVTSGENIQYF.

The rearrangement links TRBV6-2 or TRBV6-3 to TRBJ2-2; possibly TRBD2 for D (6 bases). The CDR3 is 14 amino acids. The germline CDR1 and CDR2 sequences are MNHEY and SVGEGT. Trimming pared 7 bases from V and 2 bases from J, leaving 11 bases between. CDR3 DNA sequence: TGTGCCAGCACCCTCGGGAGAAACACCGGGGAGCTGTTTTTT. Translated, it gives CASTLGRNTGELFF.